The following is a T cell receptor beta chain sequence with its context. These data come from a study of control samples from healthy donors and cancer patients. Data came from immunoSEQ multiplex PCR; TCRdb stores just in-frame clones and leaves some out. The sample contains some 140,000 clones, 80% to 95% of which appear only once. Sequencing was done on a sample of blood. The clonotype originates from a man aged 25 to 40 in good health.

The CDR3 sequence: CASSLMGQGAGTEAFF. As DNA, the CDR3 is TGTGCCAGCAGCTTAATGGGACAGGGGGCAGGGACTGAAGCTTTCTTT. This chain joins TRBV7-3 and TRBJ1-1; 12 bases agree with TRBD1. Trimming removed 1 base from V and 5 bases from J; junction bases left unmatched: 5. The germline V gene encodes CDR1 SGHTA and CDR2 FQGTGA. The CDR3 extends over 16 amino acids. The whole variable domain, filled in from reference TRBV7-3 and TRBJ1-1, reads GAGVSQTPSNKVTEKGKYVELRCDPISGHTALYWYRQSLGQGPEFLIYFQGTGAADDSGLPNDRFFAVRPEGSVSTLKIQRTERGDSAVYLCASSLMGQGAGTEAFFGQGTRLTVV.